This T cell receptor (beta chain) originates from a study of blood T cell repertoires in COVID-19. Study-wide background: The United States, Italy and Spain provided the acute and convalescent COVID-19 samples. PBMCs, B-cell-depleted T cells, or T cells were the source of the cDNA or gDNA that made up the material.

Original handling: From reference gene primer amplification, estimates of nucleated cell counts were derived. Assay: immunoSEQ multiplex PCR; the TCRdb copy retains only in-frame clones and omits some. V and J calls and clone size are those listed in that table; D and trimming were worked out from the DNA. The sample contains 300,000 to 350,000 clones, nearly 90% of which appear only once. CDR3 length: 14 residues. Looked up from germline, CDR1 is LNHDA and CDR2 is SQIVND (reference sequence). Germline trimming cut 5 bases from V and 8 bases from J; bases unmatched to any gene: 10. Seattle's enrolled individuals joined amid active infection and were then monitored longitudinally.

The specimen was peripheral blood. The chain couples TRBV19 to TRBJ2-7; 9 bases map to TRBD1. This receptor was obtained from a woman between 35 and 50 years old with COVID-19, enrolled during active disease. The CDR3 loop is CASSFQGQGQKQYF. As DNA, the CDR3 is TGTGCCAGTAGTTTCCAAGGACAGGGGCAAAAGCAGTACTTC.